The entry below gives a single TCR beta chain sequence along with its context. V was cut by 3 bases and J by 4 bases, with 14 bases left in between. Looked up from germline, CDR1 is SGHDT and CDR2 is YYEEEE. The CDR3 has 15 amino acids. Sequencing was performed with immunoSEQ multiplex PCR; in TCRdb, only in-frame clones are kept and a portion is missing. The table shows hundreds of thousands of clones, with roughly 80% occurring only once. This entry comes from a study of shared clonotypes between healthy human individuals. Sequencing input: memory CD4+ T cells sorted from blood. Subset here: CD45RA-negative fraction. The V and J genes are TRBV5-6 and TRBJ1-3; D remains unclear. The clonotype comes from a young man in good health. In nucleotides, the CDR3 is TGTGCCAGCAGCTCCCCGGGTTTTTCCGGAAACACCATATATTTT. Amino acids: CASSSPGFSGNTIYF.